Below are 7 T cell receptor beta chains sequenced from a single sample in a study of T cell repertoires in cytomegalovirus infection. A single record per CDR3 protein comes from TCRdb applying MiXCR to the reads. The data contain approximately 1,000,000 distinct CDR3 sequences, roughly 30% of them seen just once; the ten biggest clones take up around 15%. No antigen has been identified for these receptors. Sequenced here: cultured CD8+ T cells from PBMCs, sampled from culture after CMV antigen stimulation. The receptors were gathered from a human donor in good health (CMV status not recorded). Some clones in this sample may be carry-over from other donors' samples.

This clonotype turned up a few times. The chain has TRBV5-6 and TRBJ1-2; D perhaps matches TRBD1 (6 bases). The germline CDR1 and CDR2 sequences are SGHDT and YYEEEE. With 4 bases removed from V and 4 bases from J, the gap between germline ends came to 20 bases. There are 16 residues in the CDR3. CDR3 residues: CASSNRDGLGAYGYTF. In DNA form, the CDR3 reads TGTGCCAGCAGCAACCGGGACGGTTTGGGGGCCTATGGCTACACCTTC.

This clonotype was observed many times. The chain has TRBV7-9 and TRBJ2-4; D unclear. The V gene lost 6 bases and the J gene lost 0 bases, with 12 bases spanning the gap. This CDR3 is built from 15 residues. Germline CDR1 reads SEHNR; CDR2 reads FQNEAQ (reference sequence). CDR3 coding DNA: TGTGCCAGCAGTCAACGCTCCGGAGCCAAAAACATTCAGTACTTC. The encoded protein is CASSQRSGAKNIQYF.

V is TRBV7-9 and J is TRBJ2-2, with TRBD1 identical over 12 bases. V lost 5 bases, J lost 6 bases, and 4 bases stayed unmatched. The germline CDR1 and CDR2 sequences are SEHNR and FQNEAQ (reference sequence). The CDR3 covers 15 residues. Here the CDR3 reads CASSQGTGGSGELFF. CDR3 nucleotides: TGTGCCAGCAGCCAAGGGACAGGGGGCTCCGGGGAGCTGTTTTTT.

Ten or more counts support this clonotype. The chain couples TRBV7-2 to TRBJ1-4; weak D call: TRBD1 (6 bases). Germline CDR1 SGHTA, CDR2 FQGNSA. Trimming pared 4 bases from V and 0 bases from J, leaving 15 bases between. The CDR3 is 17 residues long. The CDR3, as DNA: TGTGCCAGCAGCTCGACAGGCTATCTTACAACTAATGAAAAACTGTTTTTT. This codes for CASSSTGYLTTNEKLFF.

This clonotype was detected a few times. This rearrangement joins TRBV6-1 to TRBJ2-1; 11 nucleotides line up with TRBD2. V dropped 4 bases and J dropped 8; count of bases not matched to a gene: 7. This CDR3 spans 15 amino acids. Germline lookup yields CDR1 MNHNS and CDR2 SASEGT. CDR3 DNA: TGTGCCAGCAGTGGGGGACTAGCGGTGATGGATGAGCAGTTCTTC. This sequence encodes CASSGGLAVMDEQFF.

This clonotype has ten or more counts. The rearrangement uses TRBV7-6 and TRBJ2-2, with 11 bases that match TRBD1. CDR3 length: 15 amino acids. The germline V gene encodes CDR1 SGHVS and CDR2 FNYEAQ. J was trimmed by 7 bases and V by 5 bases; bases with no gene match: 6. CDR3 region: CASSGGTGGFGELFF. The CDR3 DNA reads TGTGCCAGCAGCGGCGGGACAGGGGGTTTCGGGGAGCTGTTTTTT. The variable domain in full, with the rest retrieved from reference TRBV7-6 and TRBJ2-2, is GAGVSQSPRYKVTKRGQDVALRCDPISGHVSLYWYRQALGQGPEFLTYFNYEAQQDKSGLPNDRFSAERPEGSISTLTIQRTEQRDSAMYRCASSGGTGGFGELFFGEGSRLTVL.

This chain uses TRBV6-5 with TRBJ1-2; D not certain. The CDR3 is made up of 14 amino acids. V was pared by 2 bases and J by 3 bases, with 10 bases between. Germline assignment: CDR1 MNHEY and CDR2 SVGAGI. CDR3 residues: CASSYGSQYYGYTF. The CDR3 nucleotides are TGTGCCAGCAGTTACGGCTCACAATACTATGGCTACACCTTC.